The entry below gives a single TCR beta chain sequence along with its context. Authors' processing steps: The assay estimated nucleated cells by amplifying reference gene primers. Sequenced by immunoSEQ multiplex PCR; TCRdb stores in-frame clones only, minus some. Clone size and V and J calls were adopted from that table, with D and trimming inferred from the DNA. The repertoire includes about 100,000 clones, around four fifths of them detected once, and roughly 31% sits in the top ten. This sample stems from a study of blood T cell repertoires in COVID-19. Looking at the study overall: Sources were T cells, B-cell-depleted T cells, or PBMCs; the material itself was cDNA or gDNA.

This CDR3 has 14 residues. The germline V gene encodes CDR1 ENHRY and CDR2 SYGVKD. Trimming took 6 bases from V and 1 from J, leaving 12 bases between them. The source is a man aged 70 or older with active or convalescent COVID-19. This rearrangement joins TRBV10-3 to TRBJ2-5; a weak D match, TRBD2 (6 bases). What was sequenced was peripheral blood. For the CDR3, the DNA is TGTGCCATCAGCCCCCGGGAGTTCCAAGAGACCCAGTACTTC. Protein: CAISPREFQETQYF.